This TCR beta chain was observed in a study of T cell changes during pregnancy in multiple sclerosis. Profiling relied on immunoSEQ multiplex PCR, and the TCRdb table lists in-frame clones only, not all of them. The data show some 77,000 clones, about 89% seen once. J gave up 0 bases and V 2 bases, and 4 bases lay outside the gene matches. Germline V lookup: CDR1 LGHNA, CDR2 YSLEER. The CDR3 runs 16 residues. This clonotype was obtained from a female donor with multiple sclerosis, enrolled in a pregnancy study. This specimen was peripheral blood, taken before pregnancy. The chain is built from TRBV4-3 and TRBJ1-3; 7 positions match TRBD1. CDR3 nucleotide sequence: TGCGCCAGCAGCCAATTTCACAGGGGCTCTGGAAACACCATATATTTT. It codes for CASSQFHRGSGNTIYF.